The 11 T cell receptor beta chains reported below all come from one sample, sequenced in a study of early T cells in non-severe SARS-CoV-2 infection. TCRdb re-called the 5' RACE reads with MiXCR, one entry per CDR3 protein. In the table there are under 65,000 distinct CDR3 sequences, 10% to 15% of which are singletons. The sequenced sample was whole blood. Every receptor here comes from an adult who was a healthcare worker with PCR-confirmed SARS-CoV-2 infection or an uninfected control (not recorded which).

The chain recombines TRBV12-3 or TRBV12-4 with TRBJ2-1; a weak D match, TRBD1 (6 bases). The CDR3 covers 13 residues. V lost 5 bases, J lost 12 bases, and 17 bases lay in between. The CDR3 protein is CASSQTVLRGQFF. The CDR3 DNA sequence: TGTGCCAGCAGTCAGACAGTACTCAGGGGGCAGTTCTTC.

The chain recombines TRBV28 with TRBJ2-7, with 7 nucleotides matching TRBD2. Germline V gene data show CDR1 as MDHEN and CDR2 as SYDVKM. The V gene end was trimmed by 10 bases and the J gene end by 2 bases; junction bases not matched to a gene: 17. The CDR3 spans 16 residues. The CDR3 bases are TGTGCCATTTTGAGGAGGGCGGGAGCCGCCCCCTACGAGCAGTACTTC. Amino acid sequence: CAILRRAGAAPYEQYF. Variable domain in full (rest from reference TRBV28 and TRBJ2-7): DVKVTQSSRYLVKRTGEKVFLECVQDMDHENMFWYRQDPGLGLRLIYFSYDVKMKEKGDIPEGYSVSREKKERFSLILESASTNQTSMYLCAILRRAGAAPYEQYFGPGTRLTVT.

The chain employs TRBV7-3 and TRBJ1-1; D remains ambiguous. V lost 5 bases, J lost 1 base, and 8 bases lay in between. Germline CDR1 reads SGHTA; CDR2 reads FQGTGA. This CDR3 has 13 amino acids. The CDR3 region is CASSLFGNTEAFF. The CDR3 coding sequence is TGTGCCAGCAGCCTCTTCGGGAACACTGAAGCTTTCTTT.

This clonotype has a handful of counts. This chain connects TRBV2 to TRBJ2-3; TRBD2 matches at 10 bases. J lost 0 bases, V lost 7 bases, and 4 bases had no gene match. The V gene's germline CDR1 is SNHLY and CDR2 FYNNEI. The CDR3 runs 15 residues. The CDR3 DNA is TGTGCCAGCACAAGCGGGGGGGCCAGCACAGATACGCAGTATTTT. It yields the protein CASTSGGASTDTQYF.

The rearrangement links TRBV12-3 or TRBV12-4 to TRBJ2-3; D remains unclear. CDR3 size: 14 residues. Trimming left V 3 bases short and J 0 bases short, with 7 bases between. The CDR3: CASSFAASTDTQYF. CDR3 bases: TGTGCCAGCAGTTTTGCGGCTAGCACAGATACGCAGTATTTT.

This clonotype was seen many times. The rearrangement uses TRBV10-2 and TRBJ2-6; D gene unclear. The CDR3 runs to 14 residues. From germline, CDR1 is WSHSY and CDR2 SAAADI. V was pared by 9 bases and J by 1 base, with 10 bases between. CDR3 DNA: TGCGCCAGTCGAATGGGGTCTGGGGCCAACGTCCTGACTTTC. The encoded protein is CASRMGSGANVLTF.

This clonotype was recorded many times. This CDR3 is CASSSDPQASTEAFF. CDR3 DNA: TGTGCCAGCAGCTCAGACCCACAGGCTAGCACTGAAGCTTTCTTT. V usage is TRBV7-6 and J usage is TRBJ1-1, with D perhaps matching TRBD1 (5 bases). There are 15 residues in the CDR3. CDR1 and CDR2 (germline): SGHVS, FNYEAQ. The V end lost 4 bases, the J end lost 4 bases, and 16 bases lay between the germline ends. Full variable domain (missing parts from reference TRBV7-6 and TRBJ1-1): GAGVSQSPRYKVTKRGQDVALRCDPISGHVSLYWYRQALGQGPEFLTYFNYEAQQDKSGLPNDRFSAERPEGSISTLTIQRTEQRDSAMYRCASSSDPQASTEAFFGQGTRLTVV.

The chain couples TRBV6-5 to TRBJ2-1, with TRBD2 matching over 10 bases. The CDR3 is 17 residues long. Losses at the gene ends were 6 bases for V and 2 bases for J; bases not matched to a gene: 10. Germline V gene data show CDR1 as MNHEY and CDR2 as SVGAGI. As DNA, the CDR3 is TGTGCCAGCAGGCGGTCCGCTAGCGGGAGTCCCTACAATGAGCAGTTCTTC. Protein: CASRRSASGSPYNEQFF.

The rearrangement uses TRBV20-1 and TRBJ2-3; TRBD1 or TRBD2 may be the D gene (5 bases each). Germline V CDR1 and CDR2: DFQATT, SNEGSKA (reference sequence). V lost 5 bases and J 4 bases, leaving 16 bases between the germline ends. There are 14 residues in the CDR3. CDR3 region: CSAPRASGSDTQYF. The DNA of the CDR3 is TGCAGTGCTCCCAGGGCCTCGGGGTCAGATACGCAGTATTTT.

This clonotype was counted ten times or more. The chain couples TRBV5-1 to TRBJ2-2; the D gene is possibly TRBD2 (6 bases). From germline, CDR1 is SGHRS and CDR2 YFSETQ. The CDR3 has 15 residues. V lost 3 bases to trimming and J lost 0 bases, with 9 bases between them. The CDR3 loop reads CASSWAGSNTGELFF. CDR3 nucleotides: TGCGCCAGCAGCTGGGCGGGATCGAACACCGGGGAGCTGTTTTTT.

This clonotype has a count of ten or more. The V call is TRBV29-1, the J call TRBJ1-1; TRBD1 matches at 7 bases. This CDR3 spans 14 amino acids. The ends lost 7 bases at V and 0 bases at J; junction bases unmatched: 8. Germline assignment: CDR1 SQVTM and CDR2 ANQGSEA. CDR3 sequence: CSASTGRVNTEAFF. In DNA, the CDR3 is TGCAGCGCTTCGACAGGGCGTGTGAACACTGAAGCTTTCTTT.